The 5 T cell receptor beta chains reported below all come from one sample, sequenced in a study of EBV T-cell therapy then PD-1 blockade in nasopharyngeal carcinoma. Here immunoSEQ multiplex PCR was the method, and the copy in TCRdb shows in-frame clones only, minus some. The sample holds over 20,000 clones, about 86% seen once. Time point specified: 266 days after commencement of treatment, after nivolumab therapy. Treatment reported: AdE1-LMPpoly-expanded autologous EBV-specific T-cell therapy followed by anti-PD-1 nivolumab. The antigens for these receptors are not known. The sequenced sample was CD8+ T cells from blood, obtained at day 266 from a patient whose treatment included autologous EBV-specific T cells and nivolumab. Source of these receptors: a man in his forties or fifties with nasopharyngeal carcinoma.

V and J are TRBV27 and TRBJ2-7; D is undetermined. Germline CDR1 MNHEY, CDR2 SMNVEV (reference sequence). Trimming left V 3 bases short and J 3 bases short, with 12 bases between. The CDR3 spans 14 residues. This chain's CDR3 is CASSLQSEYYEQYF. The CDR3 region has the DNA TGTGCCAGCAGTTTGCAATCTGAATACTACGAGCAGTACTTC.

This clone is deemed large. The chain has TRBV4-1 and TRBJ1-1; D perhaps matches TRBD1 (6 bases). CDR3 length: 15 amino acids. Germline V lookup: CDR1 MGHRA, CDR2 YSYEKL. V gave up 4 bases and J gave up 1 base, with 13 bases separating them. CDR3 nucleotide sequence: TGCGCCAGCAGCCCGACCTCGACAGGGAACACTGAAGCTTTCTTT. It encodes CASSPTSTGNTEAFF.

This clone is termed medium-sized (0.01 to 0.1%). The V gene is TRBV27, the J gene TRBJ1-2; unclear D gene. The V gene's germline CDR1 is MNHEY and CDR2 SMNVEV (reference sequence). The CDR3 runs 13 residues. The V end was cut by 7 bases, the J end by 5 bases, with 14 bases between. The CDR3 is CASKIPGRYGYTF. The CDR3 region has the DNA TGTGCCAGCAAAATTCCCGGCCGATATGGCTACACCTTC.

The chain couples TRBV9 to TRBJ2-2, with D possibly TRBD1 on 5 matching bases. The CDR3 contains 13 residues. Germline V lookup: CDR1 SGDLS, CDR2 YYNGEE. Trimming took off 6 bases at V and 2 bases at J, with 8 bases between the two ends. The CDR3: CASNRRNTGELFF. In DNA form, the CDR3 reads TGTGCCAGCAACAGGAGAAACACCGGGGAGCTGTTTTTT.

By proportion, this clone is medium-sized. This chain uses TRBV2 with TRBJ2-4, with 10 bases identical to TRBD1. This CDR3 spans 14 amino acids. Germline V gene lookup returns CDR1 SNHLY and CDR2 FYNNEI. After removal of 9 bases from V and 6 bases from J, the junction contained 8 bases not matched to a gene. CDR3 amino acids: CARGDRGFGNIQYF. CDR3 DNA sequence: TGTGCCAGGGGGGACAGGGGATTTGGAAACATTCAGTACTTC.